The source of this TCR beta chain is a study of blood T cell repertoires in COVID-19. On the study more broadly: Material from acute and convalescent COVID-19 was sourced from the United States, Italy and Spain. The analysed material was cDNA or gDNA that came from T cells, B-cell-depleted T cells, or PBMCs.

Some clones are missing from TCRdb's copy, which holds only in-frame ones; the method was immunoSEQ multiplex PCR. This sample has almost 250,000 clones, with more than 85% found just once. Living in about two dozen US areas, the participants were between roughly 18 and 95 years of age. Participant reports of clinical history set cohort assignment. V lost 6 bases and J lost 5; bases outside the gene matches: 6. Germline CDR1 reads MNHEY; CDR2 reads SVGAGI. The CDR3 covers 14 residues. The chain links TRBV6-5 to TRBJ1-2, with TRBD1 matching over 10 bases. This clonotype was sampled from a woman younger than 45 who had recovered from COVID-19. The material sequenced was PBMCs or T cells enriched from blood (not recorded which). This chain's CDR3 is CASSGTGAGYGYTF. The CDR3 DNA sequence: TGTGCCAGCAGCGGGACAGGGGCTGGGTATGGCTACACCTTC.